The clone carrying this TCR beta chain was seen at least ten times. Its antigen remains unidentified. Amplification of TCR alpha and beta CDR3 regions from RNA used iRepertoire nested multiplex PCR. Tissue mRNA or PBMC total RNA, about 90-400 ng, went into one-step reverse transcription and amplification. TCRdb reprocessed the multiplex PCR reads via MiXCR and lists one record per CDR3 protein. Among some 10,000 distinct CDR3 sequences listed, about three fifths were seen once. This sample stems from a study of glioma-infiltrating T cells. Points from the study as a whole: Only very few CDR3 sequences appeared in both tissue and blood. Non-neoplastic patients had below-expected tissue-blood divergence, while all gliomas exceeded expectation.

Sequenced input: glioma tissue, nonneoplastic brain tissue, or PBMCs (not recorded which). The receptor was isolated from a human donor with low-grade glioma or glioblastoma, undergoing nonglioma brain surgery, or in good health (not recorded which).

The CDR3: CASSPGRQQETQYF. The CDR3 bases are TGTGCCAGCTCACCCGGACGACAGCAAGAGACCCAGTACTTC. The genes are TRBV18 and TRBJ2-5; tentatively, D is TRBD1 (5 bases). The CDR3 spans 14 residues. Looked up from germline, CDR1 is KGHSH and CDR2 is LQKENI. V was shortened by 3 bases and J by 2 bases, with 10 bases between the two germline ends.